This TCR beta chain appears in the sequencing data of a study of blood T cells in healthy people across ages. Findings and limits, study-wide: Per million T cells, TCR beta diversity dropped about linearly as age rose.

With respect to this clonotype: Its matching antigen is unknown.

This CDR3 contains 15 residues. Losses at the gene ends were 1 base for V and 4 bases for J; bases not matched to a gene: 5. Germline CDR1 reads MGHRA; CDR2 reads YSYEKL. The second PCR ran roughly 6 to 11 cycles with a sample-barcoded 5' primer and J-beta primers. With 12 random nucleotides, a template-switch adaptor tagged each individual cDNA molecule. TCRdb reanalysed the 5' RACE reads using MiXCR and keeps one entry per CDR3 protein. The data contain over a million distinct CDR3 sequences, approximately 60% of them singletons. The source is a man aged 18 to 29 in good health. Sequencing used blood. The chain recombines TRBV4-1 with TRBJ2-5; TRBD2 aligns across 8 bases. The CDR3 DNA reads as TGCGCCAGCAGCCAAGTACTAGCGGTGCGAGAGACCCAGTACTTC. Residues: CASSQVLAVRETQYF.